These 16 T cell receptor beta chains came from one sample sequenced in a study of early T cells in non-severe SARS-CoV-2 infection. TCRdb processed the 5' RACE reads anew with MiXCR; each CDR3 protein has one entry. The sample carries about 89,000 distinct CDR3 sequences, around 15% recorded once. Sequencing input: whole blood. The receptors stem from an adult who was a healthcare worker with PCR-confirmed SARS-CoV-2 infection or an uninfected control (not recorded which).

This chain connects TRBV2 to TRBJ2-2; 9 bases are a match to TRBD1. Germline V gene data show CDR1 as SNHLY and CDR2 as FYNNEI. With 3 bases clipped from V and 6 bases from J, the junction kept 2 bases outside the gene matches. The CDR3 sequence is 14 residues long. The CDR3 loop reads CASSDRTGAGELFF. The CDR3 nucleotides are TGTGCCAGCAGTGATCGGACAGGGGCCGGGGAGCTGTTTTTT.

This chain uses TRBV12-3 or TRBV12-4 with TRBJ2-3, with D tentatively TRBD2 (5 bases). Between the trimmed V and J ends, which lost 3 bases and 1 base, there was a span of 14 bases. This CDR3 has 16 amino acids. The CDR3 nucleotides read TGTGCCAGCAGTTTCGACGGCCCTAGCCGCACAGATACGCAGTATTTT. It translates to CASSFDGPSRTDTQYF.

The sample holds a few counts of this clonotype. This CDR3 reads CASSEGQGVENIQYF. Written as DNA, the CDR3 is TGTGCCAGCAGCGAGGGACAGGGGGTTGAAAACATTCAGTACTTC. This chain joins TRBV7-3 and TRBJ2-4, with 11 bases matching TRBD1. The CDR3 spans 15 residues. The V and J ends lost 5 bases and 5 bases, in that order; junction bases with no gene match: 5. The germline V gene encodes CDR1 SGHTA and CDR2 FQGTGA.

This clonotype appeared a single time. CDR3 in amino acids: CSARAVGQGGTEAFF. The CDR3 nucleotides are TGCAGTGCTAGAGCCGTGGGGCAGGGTGGCACTGAAGCTTTCTTT. This rearrangement joins TRBV20-1 to TRBJ1-1; D is possibly TRBD1 (5 bases). The CDR3 sequence is 15 residues long. Trimming removed 1 base from V and 4 bases from J, with 16 bases in between. CDR1 DFQATT and CDR2 SNEGSKA come from the germline V gene (reference sequence).

The chain couples TRBV20-1 to TRBJ2-1, with D possibly TRBD2 on 6 matching bases. CDR1 is DFQATT and CDR2 is SNEGSKA in the germline V gene (reference sequence). The length of the CDR3 is 15 residues. The V gene lost 3 bases and the J gene lost 9 bases, with 21 bases spanning the gap. CDR3 residues: CSASPGTRPGSEQFF. CDR3 DNA: TGCAGTGCTAGTCCCGGGACTCGCCCGGGGAGTGAGCAGTTCTTC.

V gene TRBV9 combines with J gene TRBJ2-3; TRBD1 might be the D (6 bases). Trimming left V 0 bases short and J 5 bases short, with 13 bases between. This CDR3 is 15 amino acids long. Germline CDR1 SGDLS, CDR2 YYNGEE. As DNA, the CDR3 is TGTGCCAGCAGCGTAGGACAGGCCCAGGGAGATACGCAGTATTTT. Translating it yields CASSVGQAQGDTQYF.

The J gene is TRBJ1-2, the V gene TRBV7-2; D ambiguous. V shed 0 bases and J shed 4 bases, with 3 bases lying between them. Germline V lookup: CDR1 SGHTA, CDR2 FQGNSA. This CDR3 has 12 residues. This CDR3 is CASSLALYGYTF. For the CDR3, the DNA is TGTGCCAGCAGCTTAGCGCTCTATGGCTACACCTTC.

This clonotype was detected many times. This chain links TRBV6-6 with TRBJ1-5; 9 nucleotides match TRBD1. The CDR3 has 14 amino acids. The germline gives CDR1 MNHNY, CDR2 SVGAGI (reference sequence). Trimming took 6 bases from V and 5 from J; bases not matched to a gene: 5. The CDR3 spells CASRPRDRDQPQHF. The CDR3 bases are TGTGCCAGCAGGCCCCGGGACAGGGATCAGCCCCAGCATTTT.

This clonotype was picked up a small number of times. The DNA for the CDR3 is TGTGCCAGTAGTGCTGCGGGGGGCCAAGAGACCCAGTACTTC. Translating it yields CASSAAGGQETQYF. The chain joins TRBV19 to TRBJ2-5; 8 bases map to TRBD2. CDR1 is LNHDA and CDR2 is SQIVND in the germline V gene (reference sequence). V shed 5 bases, J shed 1 base, and the junction held 3 bases outside the gene matches. CDR3 length: 14 residues.

On this clonotype itself: An end of the junction differs from the germline gene, which may be a read error. V and J are TRBV7-2 and TRBJ1-5, with D possibly TRBD1 on 5 matching bases. The CDR3 length is 14 residues. The germline gives CDR1 SGHTA, CDR2 FQGNSA. The CDR3 spells CVSSRTRLGQPQHF. In nucleotides, the CDR3 is TGTGTCAGCAGTCGGACACGGCTGGGGCAGCCCCAGCATTTT.

The chain links TRBV30 to TRBJ1-2; D gene uncertain. The CDR3 contains 14 residues. V lost 0 bases to trimming and J lost 9 bases, with 17 bases between them. Germline assignment: CDR1 GTSNPN and CDR2 SVGIG (reference sequence). CDR3 in amino acids: CAWSVLLGLGSYTF. The CDR3 DNA reads as TGTGCCTGGAGTGTACTCCTTGGCCTCGGGAGCTACACCTTC.

This clonotype showed up many times. The chain couples TRBV5-4 to TRBJ2-5; 11 bases fit TRBD1. With V trimmed by 4 bases and J by 5 bases, 16 bases remained unmatched. This CDR3 spans 18 amino acids. The germline gives CDR1 SGHNT, CDR2 YYREEE (reference sequence). CDR3 sequence: CASSPATSRTGGRETQYF. CDR3 nucleotide sequence: TGTGCCAGCAGCCCTGCTACCTCAAGGACAGGGGGCAGGGAGACCCAGTACTTC.

This rearrangement joins TRBV5-1 to TRBJ2-3; 8 bases are shared with TRBD2. The germline gives CDR1 SGHRS, CDR2 YFSETQ. The CDR3 is 17 residues long. Trimming removed 2 bases from V and 3 bases from J; junction bases left unmatched: 11. The CDR3 nucleotides are TGCGCCAGCAGCTTCGGTTTAGTCGGGGGGGCGACAGATACGCAGTATTTT. Translated: CASSFGLVGGATDTQYF.

This sequence joins TRBV18 and TRBJ2-7; 11 bases fit TRBD2. Looked up from germline, CDR1 is KGHSH and CDR2 is LQKENI. The CDR3 spans 13 residues. The ends lost 2 bases at V and 6 bases at J; junction bases unmatched: 0. The CDR3: CASSPGLAGEQYV. The DNA for the CDR3 is TGTGCCAGCTCACCAGGACTAGCGGGCGAGCAGTACGTC.

This clonotype was detected ten times or more. The chain combines TRBV5-1 with TRBJ2-7; 7 positions match TRBD1. CDR3 size: 10 residues. Germline lookup yields CDR1 SGHRS and CDR2 YFSETQ. J was trimmed by 9 bases and V by 3 bases; bases with no gene match: 0. The CDR3 loop is CASSWTGQYV. The CDR3 DNA reads as TGCGCCAGCAGCTGGACAGGGCAGTACGTC.

This clonotype occurred a few times. V is TRBV28 and J is TRBJ2-7, with no clear D. CDR1 is MDHEN and CDR2 is SYDVKM in the germline V gene. The CDR3 loop spans 13 amino acids. Trimming removed 5 bases at V and 4 bases at J, with 12 bases between. In DNA, the CDR3 is TGTGCCAGCAGTACCCCCGCCAGTTACGAGCAGTACGTC. Translating gives CASSTPASYEQYV.